This T cell receptor beta chain was sequenced in a study of PD-L1 blockade in urothelial cancer. On the study more broadly: Blood samples contained a median 141,255 T cells.

Documented time point: pretreatment peripheral blood. Libraries were prepared by immunoSEQ multiplex PCR; TCRdb keeps only in-frame clonotypes and omits some of them. The sample lists tens of thousands of clones, around 87% occurring once. This sample comprised PBMCs, obtained around atezolizumab (anti-PD-L1) treatment. This clonotype was obtained from a man aged 55 to 70 with urothelial cancer.

DNA of the CDR3: TGCAGCGCCCTGGTGCAGTTCACAGATACGCAGTATTTT. It codes for CSALVQFTDTQYF. The chain carries TRBV29-1 and TRBJ2-3; no firm D call. V lost 7 bases and J lost 2, with 13 bases in between. Germline lookup yields CDR1 SQVTM and CDR2 ANQGSEA. This CDR3 contains 13 residues.